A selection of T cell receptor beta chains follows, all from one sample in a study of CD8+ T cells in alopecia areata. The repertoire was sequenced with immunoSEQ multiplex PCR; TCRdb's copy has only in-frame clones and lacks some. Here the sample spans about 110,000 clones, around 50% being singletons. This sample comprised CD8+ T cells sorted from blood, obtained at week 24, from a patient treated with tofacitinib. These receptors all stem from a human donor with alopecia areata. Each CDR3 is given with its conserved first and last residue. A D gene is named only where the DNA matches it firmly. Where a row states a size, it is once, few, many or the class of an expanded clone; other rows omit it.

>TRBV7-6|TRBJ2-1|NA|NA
CASSLGESNEQFF
TGTGCCAGCAGCTTAGGAGAGTCCAATGAGCAGTTCTTC
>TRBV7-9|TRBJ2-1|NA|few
CASSSSQGLSNEQFF
TGTGCCAGCAGCTCATCGCAGGGATTGTCCAATGAGCAGTTCTTC
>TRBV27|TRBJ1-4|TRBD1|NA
CASRPWTGGTNEKLFF
TGTGCCAGCAGACCGTGGACAGGGGGAACTAATGAAAAACTGTTTTTT
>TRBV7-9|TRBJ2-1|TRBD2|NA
CASSPMAGGYNEQFF
TGTGCCAGCAGCCCCATGGCGGGGGGCTACAATGAGCAGTTCTTC
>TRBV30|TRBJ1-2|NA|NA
CAWSEQGDSGYTF
TGTGCCTGGAGTGAGCAGGGAGATTCCGGCTACACCTTC
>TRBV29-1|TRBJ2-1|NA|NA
CSVVSQDSYNEQFF
TGCAGCGTTGTATCACAGGACTCCTACAATGAGCAGTTCTTC
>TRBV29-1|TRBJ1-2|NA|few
CSAGGDIYGYTF
TGCAGCGCTGGCGGGGACATATATGGCTACACCTTC
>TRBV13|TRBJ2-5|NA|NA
CASSFSLTQETQYF
TGTGCCAGCAGCTTTTCTCTTACCCAAGAGACCCAGTACTTC
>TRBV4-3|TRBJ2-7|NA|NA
CASSQDTGSYEQYF
TGCGCCAGCAGCCAAGATACAGGCTCCTACGAGCAGTACTTC
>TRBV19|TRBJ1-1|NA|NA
CASSIGSLNTEAFF
TGTGCCAGTAGTATTGGCAGTTTGAACACTGAAGCTTTCTTT
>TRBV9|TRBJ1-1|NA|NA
CASSEIRDEAFF
TGTGCCAGCAGCGAGATCAGGGATGAAGCTTTCTTT
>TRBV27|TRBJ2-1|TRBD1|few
CASSWDRYNEQFF
TGTGCCAGCAGCTGGGACAGATACAATGAGCAGTTCTTC
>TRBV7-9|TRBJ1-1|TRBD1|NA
CASSSGQGNTEAFF
TGTGCCAGCAGTTCCGGACAGGGTAACACTGAAGCTTTCTTT
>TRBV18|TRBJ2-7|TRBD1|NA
CASSPPGTGPHEQYF
TGTGCCAGCTCACCACCCGGGACAGGGCCCCACGAGCAGTACTTC
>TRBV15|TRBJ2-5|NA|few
CATSGVVAIQETQYF
TGTGCCACCAGCGGGGTAGTAGCGATCCAAGAGACCCAGTACTTC
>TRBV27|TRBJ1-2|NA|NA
CASSLGGSTYGYTF
TGTGCCAGCAGTTTGGGAGGAAGTACGTATGGCTACACCTTC
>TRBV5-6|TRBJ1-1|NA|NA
CASSPETRNTEAFF
TGTGCCAGCAGCCCCGAGACCCGAAACACTGAAGCTTTCTTT
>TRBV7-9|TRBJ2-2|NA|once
CASSSTRTNRVTGELFF
TGTGCCAGCAGCTCAACTCGGACGAATCGGGTCACCGGGGAGCTGTTTTTT
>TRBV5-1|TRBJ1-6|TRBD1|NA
CASSLEGAKSPLHF
TGCGCCAGCAGCTTGGAGGGGGCTAAATCACCCCTCCACTTT
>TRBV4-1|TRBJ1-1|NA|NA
CASSQGQGLTEAFF
TGCGCCAGCAGCCAAGGTCAGGGTTTAACTGAAGCTTTCTTT
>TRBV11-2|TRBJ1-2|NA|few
CASSLSHSFGGGGYTF
TGTGCCAGCAGCTTATCTCATTCGTTTGGGGGCGGAGGCTACACCTTC
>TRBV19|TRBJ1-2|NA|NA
CATTSREDPNYGYTF
TGTGCCACCACCAGCCGGGAGGACCCTAACTATGGCTACACCTTC
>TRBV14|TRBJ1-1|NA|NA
CASSQEGVTEAFF
TGTGCCAGCAGCCAAGAAGGGGTCACTGAAGCTTTCTTT
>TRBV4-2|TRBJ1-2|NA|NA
CASSADNFYGYTF
TGTGCCAGCAGCGCTGACAACTTTTATGGCTACACCTTC
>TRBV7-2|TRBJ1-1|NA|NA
CASSLEGGAGTEAFF
TGTGCCAGCAGCTTAGAGGGGGGCGCGGGCACTGAAGCTTTCTTT
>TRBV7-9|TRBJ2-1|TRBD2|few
CASSLASGGYNEQFF
TGTGCCAGCAGCCTGGCTAGCGGGGGGTACAATGAGCAGTTCTTC
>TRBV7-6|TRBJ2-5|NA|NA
CASRPQGQETQYF
TGTGCCAGCAGGCCCCAAGGACAAGAGACCCAGTACTTC
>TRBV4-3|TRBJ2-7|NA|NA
CASSQDGLQREEQYF
TGCGCCAGCAGCCAAGATGGCTTACAGCGTGAGGAGCAGTACTTC
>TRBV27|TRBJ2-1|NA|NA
CASSLLARGFYNEQFF
TGTGCCAGCAGTTTACTAGCAAGGGGGTTTTACAATGAGCAGTTCTTC
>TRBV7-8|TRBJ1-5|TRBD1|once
CASWDRDSNQPQHF
TGTGCCAGCTGGGACAGAGATAGCAATCAGCCCCAGCATTTT
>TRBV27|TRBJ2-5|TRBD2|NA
CASSLSNLAGEETQYF
TGTGCCAGCAGTTTATCGAATCTAGCGGGGGAGGAGACCCAGTACTTC
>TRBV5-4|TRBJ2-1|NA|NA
CASSSADSGAYNEQFF
TGTGCCAGCAGCTCGGCGGACAGCGGGGCTTACAATGAGCAGTTCTTC
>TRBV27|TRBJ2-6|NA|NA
CASSTGFAGANVLTF
TGTGCCAGCAGCACAGGGTTTGCTGGGGCCAACGTCCTGACTTTC
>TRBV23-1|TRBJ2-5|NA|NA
CASSQRGSGLEETQYF
TGCGCCAGCAGTCAAAGGGGGTCGGGGTTGGAAGAGACCCAGTACTTC
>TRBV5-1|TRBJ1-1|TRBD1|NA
CASSPGTGGAFF
TGCGCCAGCAGCCCGGGGACAGGGGGAGCTTTCTTT
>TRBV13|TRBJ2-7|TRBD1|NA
CASSLELGQGALEQYF
TGTGCCAGCAGCTTAGAGTTGGGACAGGGGGCTCTCGAGCAGTACTTC
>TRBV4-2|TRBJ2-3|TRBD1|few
CASSQTGGVTDTQYF
TGTGCCAGCAGCCAAACAGGGGGCGTGACAGATACGCAGTATTTT
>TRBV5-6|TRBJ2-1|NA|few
CASSLWGAYSYNEQFF
TGTGCCAGCAGCTTGTGGGGGGCCTACTCCTACAATGAGCAGTTCTTC
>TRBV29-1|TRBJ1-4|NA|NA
CSAGLPGEKLFF
TGCAGCGCGGGACTCCCTGGTGAAAAACTGTTTTTT
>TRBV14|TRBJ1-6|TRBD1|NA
CASSQGGRGHGSPLHF
TGTGCCAGCAGCCAAGGTGGCAGGGGGCACGGTTCACCCCTCCACTTT
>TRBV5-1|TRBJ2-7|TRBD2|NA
CASSQTSGGTYEQYF
TGCGCCAGCAGCCAGACTAGCGGGGGGACCTACGAGCAGTACTTC
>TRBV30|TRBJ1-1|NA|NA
CAWSVRQYGGNTEAFF
TGTGCCTGGAGTGTAAGGCAGTACGGGGGGAACACTGAAGCTTTCTTT
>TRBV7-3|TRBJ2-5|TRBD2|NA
CASSLLGAGGQETQYF
TGTGCCAGCAGCCTCCTCGGAGCGGGGGGGCAAGAGACCCAGTACTTC
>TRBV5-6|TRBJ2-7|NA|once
CASSSGPTYEQYF
TGTGCCAGCAGCTCCGGGCCAACCTACGAGCAGTACTTC
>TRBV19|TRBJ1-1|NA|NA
CASSIGVGTEAFF
TGTGCCAGTAGTATAGGGGTCGGGACTGAAGCTTTCTTT
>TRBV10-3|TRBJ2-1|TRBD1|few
CAISEPGQGAVDNEQFF
TGTGCCATCAGTGAGCCCGGACAGGGGGCGGTAGACAATGAGCAGTTCTTC
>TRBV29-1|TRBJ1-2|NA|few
CSVDLGAHGYTF
TGCAGCGTTGATCTGGGGGCGCATGGCTACACCTTC
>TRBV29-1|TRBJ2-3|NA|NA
CSVELAERSTDTQYF
TGCAGCGTTGAATTAGCGGAACGTTCCACAGATACGCAGTATTTT
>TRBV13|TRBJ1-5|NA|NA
CASSLAGAGQPQHF
TGTGCCAGCAGCTTAGCAGGGGCGGGGCAGCCCCAGCATTTT
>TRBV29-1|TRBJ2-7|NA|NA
CSVVAPSSYEQYF
TGCAGCGTTGTCGCCCCGAGCTCCTACGAGCAGTACTTC
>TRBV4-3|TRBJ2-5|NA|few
CASSQLWDTKETQYF
TGCGCCAGCAGCCAATTATGGGATACCAAAGAGACCCAGTACTTC
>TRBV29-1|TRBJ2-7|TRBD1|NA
CSVLGGSYYEQYF
TGCAGCGTTTTAGGGGGCTCCTACTACGAGCAGTACTTC
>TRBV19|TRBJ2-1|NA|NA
CASSTQVIDSYNEQFF
TGTGCCAGTAGTACCCAGGTAATCGACTCCTACAATGAGCAGTTCTTC
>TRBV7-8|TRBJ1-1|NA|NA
CASSDFRAEAFF
TGTGCCAGCAGCGACTTCCGGGCTGAAGCTTTCTTT
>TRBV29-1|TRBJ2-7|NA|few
CSVTGQNYEQYF
TGCAGCGTTACGGGACAAAACTACGAGCAGTACTTC
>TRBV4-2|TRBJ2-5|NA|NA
CASSQEPETQYF
TGTGCCAGCAGCCAAGAACCGGAGACCCAGTACTTC
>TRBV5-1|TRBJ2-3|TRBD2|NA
CASSPRLAGLTDTQYF
TGCGCCAGCAGCCCGCGACTAGCGGGGTTGACAGATACGCAGTATTTT
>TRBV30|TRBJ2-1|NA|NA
CAWSVGPEKETGVYNEQFF
TGTGCCTGGAGTGTCGGGCCTGAAAAGGAGACAGGAGTTTACAATGAGCAGTTCTTC
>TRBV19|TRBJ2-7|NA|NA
CASSSVAFGYEQYF
TGTGCCAGTAGTTCGGTGGCATTCGGGTACGAGCAGTACTTC